The rows below give T cell receptor beta chains drawn from one sample of a study of early T cells in non-severe SARS-CoV-2 infection. A single record per CDR3 protein comes from TCRdb applying MiXCR to the 5' RACE reads. This sample has about 60,000 distinct CDR3 sequences, with around 10% found just once. The input for sequencing was whole blood, taken at baseline. The source is an adult who was a healthcare worker with PCR-confirmed SARS-CoV-2 infection or an uninfected control (not recorded which). Both conserved end residues are trimmed from each CDR3.

length	V	CDR3
11	TRBV5-4	ASSLESEYEQY
14	TRBV19	ASSIGRPSSYNEQF
11	TRBV7-7	ASSLVGGDEQF
9	TRBV29-1	SVTGVDGYT
13	TRBV25-1	ASSPSRGRQETQY
11	TRBV30	AGTGGEQETQY
15	TRBV4-1	ASSYREGRRYNSPLH
12	TRBV7-6	ASSLRGQGEKLF
10	TRBV19	ASSIDPRGYT
13	TRBV5-8	ASSLALAGGNEQF
12	TRBV27	ASSFTRGGTEAF
10	TRBV6-1	ASSEGNTEAF
10	TRBV3-1	ASSQYSDEQY
11	TRBV15	ATSREQGYEQY
12	TRBV30	AWSVPDRGYGYT
12	TRBV29-1	SGGLGGDTGELF
11	TRBV12-3/TRBV12-4	ASRKSVLTEAF
10	TRBV29-1	SGRDTNTEAF
10	TRBV15	ATSRVQTPLH
11	TRBV13	ASSFQGNQPQH
14	TRBV18	ASSPSPWGQGDEQY
11	TRBV15	ATSTLTVLQQF